A selection of T cell receptor beta chains follows, all from one sample in a study of OX40 agonist ivuxolimab in advanced cancers. Generated by immunoSEQ multiplex PCR, the TCRdb table keeps only in-frame clones and is missing some. This repertoire shows approximately 90,000 clones, around nine tenths found once; its top ten account for approximately 1.3%. The sample in question was CD4+ or CD8+ T cells sorted from blood, obtained in a trial of the OX40 agonist ivuxolimab. These TCRs come from an adult with an advanced solid tumor such as melanoma, head and neck, liver or kidney cancer. Both conserved end residues are part of each CDR3. The order of the fields is clone size, D gene, V gene, J gene, CDR3 DNA, CDR3 protein. A D gene is named only where the DNA matches it firmly. The size of a clone is reported for some rows only, either as once, few or many, or as a class for expanded clones.

abundance: few
d_gene: NA
v_gene: TRBV4-1
j_gene: TRBJ2-2
CDR3nt: TGCGCCAGCAGCCCCTTTTCGGTAGTGGCGGGTGCGAACACCGGGGAGCTGTTTTTT
CDR3aa: CASSPFSVVAGANTGELFF

abundance: few
d_gene: TRBD2
v_gene: TRBV5-1
j_gene: TRBJ2-3
CDR3nt: TGCGCCAGCAGCAGGACTAGAAGCACAGATACGCAGTATTTT
CDR3aa: CASSRTRSTDTQYF

abundance: NA
d_gene: NA
v_gene: TRBV2
j_gene: TRBJ2-7
CDR3nt: TGTGCCAGCAGTGAAGACATCTTGCAGTACTTC
CDR3aa: CASSEDILQYF

abundance: once
d_gene: NA
v_gene: TRBV5-4
j_gene: TRBJ1-6
CDR3nt: TGTGCCAGCAGCTGGGACAATTCGAGGGGAGCGCCCCTCCACTTT
CDR3aa: CASSWDNSRGAPLHF

abundance: NA
d_gene: NA
v_gene: TRBV2
j_gene: TRBJ2-1
CDR3nt: TGTGCCAGCAGTTACAGTGTTGCTGAGCAGTTCTTC
CDR3aa: CASSYSVAEQFF

abundance: NA
d_gene: NA
v_gene: TRBV5-1
j_gene: TRBJ1-1
CDR3nt: TGCGCCAGCAGCTATGGAGGTGGAGTTGAAGCTTTCTTT
CDR3aa: CASSYGGGVEAFF

abundance: NA
d_gene: NA
v_gene: TRBV11-1
j_gene: TRBJ1-6
CDR3nt: TGTGCCAGCAGCAGAGAGGGTTCACCCCTCCACTTT
CDR3aa: CASSREGSPLHF

abundance: NA
d_gene: NA
v_gene: TRBV5-5
j_gene: TRBJ1-5
CDR3nt: TGTGCCAGCAGCTTGGGTGGGGGGGCCCAGCATTTT
CDR3aa: CASSLGGGAQHF

abundance: NA
d_gene: NA
v_gene: TRBV27
j_gene: TRBJ2-7
CDR3nt: TGTGCCAGCAGTTATCGGGATGGTAGCGACGAGCAGTACTTC
CDR3aa: CASSYRDGSDEQYF

abundance: NA
d_gene: TRBD1
v_gene: TRBV5-6
j_gene: TRBJ1-4
CDR3nt: TGTGCCAGCGAGGGGCCGGGACAGCAAAATGAAAAACTGTTTTTT
CDR3aa: CASEGPGQQNEKLFF

abundance: NA
d_gene: TRBD2
v_gene: TRBV5-1
j_gene: TRBJ2-7
CDR3nt: TGCGCCAGCAGCACTGGACTAGCGGGAATCTTGAGCTCCTACGAGCAGTACTTC
CDR3aa: CASSTGLAGILSSYEQYF

abundance: few
d_gene: NA
v_gene: TRBV5-4
j_gene: TRBJ2-5
CDR3nt: TGTGCCAGCAGCTTGGAGGTTGGGAAAGAGACCCAGTACTTC
CDR3aa: CASSLEVGKETQYF

abundance: NA
d_gene: TRBD1
v_gene: TRBV6-1
j_gene: TRBJ1-2
CDR3nt: TGTGCCAGCAAGACAGGGGACTGGGGCTACACCTTC
CDR3aa: CASKTGDWGYTF

abundance: NA
d_gene: NA
v_gene: TRBV27
j_gene: TRBJ1-5
CDR3nt: TGTGCCACCAGGGTAGGGCGAGGTCAGCCCCAGCATTTT
CDR3aa: CATRVGRGQPQHF

abundance: NA
d_gene: TRBD2
v_gene: TRBV10-3
j_gene: TRBJ2-2
CDR3nt: TGTGCCATCAGTGCCTGGGGTAGCGGGAGGGCCGGCACCGGGGAGCTGTTTTTT
CDR3aa: CAISAWGSGRAGTGELFF

abundance: NA
d_gene: NA
v_gene: TRBV30
j_gene: TRBJ1-5
CDR3nt: TGTGCCTGGTCTGTTCGGGGGACCGCTTACCAGCATTTT
CDR3aa: CAWSVRGTAYQHF

abundance: NA
d_gene: TRBD1
v_gene: TRBV5-1
j_gene: TRBJ2-3
CDR3nt: TGCGCCAGCAGCTTGGCCGGACGGGCAGGGGGAAATACAGATACGCAGTATTTT
CDR3aa: CASSLAGRAGGNTDTQYF

abundance: NA
d_gene: TRBD1
v_gene: TRBV5-4
j_gene: TRBJ2-5
CDR3nt: TGTGCCAGCAGCTTAGGACAGGGGGAGAGTGTAGAGACCCAGTACTTC
CDR3aa: CASSLGQGESVETQYF

abundance: NA
d_gene: TRBD2
v_gene: TRBV18
j_gene: TRBJ2-1
CDR3nt: TGTGCCAGCTCACCAGGGGATGAGAGACTAGCGGGAATCGGTGAGCAGTTCTTC
CDR3aa: CASSPGDERLAGIGEQFF

abundance: NA
d_gene: TRBD2
v_gene: TRBV19
j_gene: TRBJ2-3
CDR3nt: TGTGCCAGTAGTAGTACTAGCGGAGATACGCAGTATTTT
CDR3aa: CASSSTSGDTQYF

abundance: NA
d_gene: NA
v_gene: TRBV6-1
j_gene: TRBJ2-3
CDR3nt: TGTGCCAGCAGGGGTAGCGGCAGGGGGGATACGCAGTATTTT
CDR3aa: CASRGSGRGDTQYF

abundance: NA
d_gene: NA
v_gene: TRBV6-5
j_gene: TRBJ2-5
CDR3nt: TGTGCCAGCAGTGTCTCAGGGGGGATTTGGGAGACCCAGTACTTC
CDR3aa: CASSVSGGIWETQYF

abundance: NA
d_gene: TRBD1
v_gene: TRBV16
j_gene: TRBJ2-5
CDR3nt: TGTGCCAGCAGCCAATCTTGGACAGGGGAAGAGACCCAGTACTTC
CDR3aa: CASSQSWTGEETQYF

abundance: NA
d_gene: NA
v_gene: TRBV19
j_gene: TRBJ1-1
CDR3nt: TGTGCCAGTAGTGAGTACACTGAAGCTTTCTTT
CDR3aa: CASSEYTEAFF

abundance: NA
d_gene: NA
v_gene: TRBV28
j_gene: TRBJ2-3
CDR3nt: TGTGCCAGCAGTCTGGCCCGGAATACGCAGTATTTT
CDR3aa: CASSLARNTQYF

abundance: NA
d_gene: NA
v_gene: TRBV29-1
j_gene: TRBJ1-1
CDR3nt: TGCAGCGTTGTACAAGGGGGGAACACTGAAGCTTTCTTT
CDR3aa: CSVVQGGNTEAFF

abundance: NA
d_gene: TRBD1
v_gene: TRBV7-9
j_gene: TRBJ1-1
CDR3nt: TGTGCCAGCAGCCCACGGACAGGGCGCACTGAAGCTTTCTTT
CDR3aa: CASSPRTGRTEAFF

abundance: NA
d_gene: NA
v_gene: TRBV30
j_gene: TRBJ1-1
CDR3nt: TGTGCCTGGGGACCCCGGAACACTGAAGCTTTCTTT
CDR3aa: CAWGPRNTEAFF

abundance: NA
d_gene: NA
v_gene: TRBV4-1
j_gene: TRBJ1-1
CDR3nt: TGCGCCAGCAGCCGAGGGGGTGGGGTGGGAAACACTGAAGCTTTCTTT
CDR3aa: CASSRGGGVGNTEAFF

abundance: NA
d_gene: NA
v_gene: TRBV10-3
j_gene: TRBJ2-7
CDR3nt: TGTGCCATCAGGGCGAGCTCCTACGAGCAGTACTTC
CDR3aa: CAIRASSYEQYF

abundance: NA
d_gene: TRBD1
v_gene: TRBV11-3
j_gene: TRBJ2-1
CDR3nt: TGTGCCAGCAGCTTATCGTGGGACAGGGATTACAATGAGCAGTTCTTC
CDR3aa: CASSLSWDRDYNEQFF

abundance: NA
d_gene: NA
v_gene: TRBV25-1
j_gene: TRBJ1-4
CDR3nt: TGTGCCAGCAGTGATTCAACAGGGTGGGGTGAAAAACTGTTTTTT
CDR3aa: CASSDSTGWGEKLFF

abundance: NA
d_gene: TRBD1
v_gene: TRBV5-8
j_gene: TRBJ1-6
CDR3nt: TGTGCCAGCAGCCCCTTACCGGGGACAGTTAATTCACCCCTCCACTTT
CDR3aa: CASSPLPGTVNSPLHF

abundance: NA
d_gene: TRBD2
v_gene: TRBV7-2
j_gene: TRBJ2-3
CDR3nt: TGTGCCAGCAGCCCTGGACTAGCGGGTAGCACAGATACGCAGTATTTT
CDR3aa: CASSPGLAGSTDTQYF

abundance: NA
d_gene: NA
v_gene: TRBV5-1
j_gene: TRBJ2-3
CDR3nt: TGCGCCAGCAGCTTGGAGCTAGCGAGCGCAGATACGCAGTATTTT
CDR3aa: CASSLELASADTQYF

abundance: NA
d_gene: NA
v_gene: TRBV7-8
j_gene: TRBJ1-4
CDR3nt: TGTGCCAGCAGCTTAGGAGGGAGTAGCTATGAAAAACTGTTTTTT
CDR3aa: CASSLGGSSYEKLFF

abundance: once
d_gene: NA
v_gene: TRBV7-3
j_gene: TRBJ2-1
CDR3nt: TGTGCCAGCAGCTCTGGACGGAGGAGCTCCTACAATGAGCAGTTCTTC
CDR3aa: CASSSGRRSSYNEQFF

abundance: NA
d_gene: TRBD2
v_gene: TRBV27
j_gene: TRBJ2-1
CDR3nt: TGTGCCAGCAGCCTGGGACTAGCGGGAGTTGGTGAGCAGTTCTTC
CDR3aa: CASSLGLAGVGEQFF

abundance: NA
d_gene: NA
v_gene: TRBV19
j_gene: TRBJ2-7
CDR3nt: TGTGCCAGTAGTATAGGCGACGGGGCGGGGGAGCAGTACTTC
CDR3aa: CASSIGDGAGEQYF

abundance: NA
d_gene: NA
v_gene: TRBV11-1
j_gene: TRBJ1-4
CDR3nt: TGTGCCAGCAGTACTGCGATAGATGAAAAACTGTTTTTT
CDR3aa: CASSTAIDEKLFF

abundance: NA
d_gene: TRBD2
v_gene: TRBV7-3
j_gene: TRBJ2-3
CDR3nt: TGTGCCAGCAGCCCTAGCGGGGGCACAGATACGCAGTATTTT
CDR3aa: CASSPSGGTDTQYF

abundance: NA
d_gene: TRBD2
v_gene: TRBV6-5
j_gene: TRBJ2-1
CDR3nt: TGTGCCAGCAGTTATAGGACTAGCGGGGGGGAAGAGTTCTTC
CDR3aa: CASSYRTSGGEEFF

abundance: NA
d_gene: TRBD1
v_gene: TRBV7-9
j_gene: TRBJ2-7
CDR3nt: TGTGCCAGCAGCTTCGGTGGAGGTGGACAGGGCAACGAGCAGTACTTC
CDR3aa: CASSFGGGGQGNEQYF

abundance: NA
d_gene: TRBD2
v_gene: TRBV19
j_gene: TRBJ2-1
CDR3nt: TGTGCCAGTACCCCCGGTAGCGGGGGCTACAATGAGCAGTTCTTC
CDR3aa: CASTPGSGGYNEQFF

abundance: NA
d_gene: NA
v_gene: TRBV5-4
j_gene: TRBJ1-3
CDR3nt: TGTGCCAGCAGCTCGGGTTCCCGACTCTTGGCTGGAAACACCATATATTTT
CDR3aa: CASSSGSRLLAGNTIYF

abundance: NA
d_gene: NA
v_gene: TRBV7-2
j_gene: TRBJ2-1
CDR3nt: TGTGCCAGCAGCCCGGAGACTACCTACAATGAGCAGTTCTTC
CDR3aa: CASSPETTYNEQFF

abundance: NA
d_gene: NA
v_gene: TRBV28
j_gene: TRBJ2-2
CDR3nt: TGTGCCAGCAGCTTATTAAGGGTTACCGGGGAGCTGTTTTTT
CDR3aa: CASSLLRVTGELFF

abundance: NA
d_gene: NA
v_gene: TRBV27
j_gene: TRBJ2-1
CDR3nt: TGTGCCAGCAGTCCACCAGGGCCGGGGAGTAAGTTCTTC
CDR3aa: CASSPPGPGSKFF

abundance: NA
d_gene: TRBD1
v_gene: TRBV28
j_gene: TRBJ1-4
CDR3nt: TGTGCCAGCAGAGCACAAGGGGGCAGGGAAAAACTGTTTTTT
CDR3aa: CASRAQGGREKLFF